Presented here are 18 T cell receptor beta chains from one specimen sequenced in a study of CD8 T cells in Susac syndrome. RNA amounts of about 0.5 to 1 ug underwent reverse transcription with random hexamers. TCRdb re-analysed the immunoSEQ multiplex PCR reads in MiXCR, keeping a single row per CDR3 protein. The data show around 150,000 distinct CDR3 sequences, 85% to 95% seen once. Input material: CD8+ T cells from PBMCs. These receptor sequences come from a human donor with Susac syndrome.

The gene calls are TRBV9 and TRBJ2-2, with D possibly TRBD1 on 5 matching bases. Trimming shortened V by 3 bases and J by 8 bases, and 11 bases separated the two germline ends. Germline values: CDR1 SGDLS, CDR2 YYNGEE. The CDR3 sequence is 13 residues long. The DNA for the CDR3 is TGTGCCAGCAGCGACAGGATCACTGGGGAGCTGTTTTTT. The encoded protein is CASSDRITGELFF.

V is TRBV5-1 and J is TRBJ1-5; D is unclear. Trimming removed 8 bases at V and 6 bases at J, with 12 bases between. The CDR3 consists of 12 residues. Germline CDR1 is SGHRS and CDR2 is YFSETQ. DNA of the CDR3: TGCGCCAGACAAAGGTCGAGTCAGCCCCAGCATTTT. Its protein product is CARQRSSQPQHF.

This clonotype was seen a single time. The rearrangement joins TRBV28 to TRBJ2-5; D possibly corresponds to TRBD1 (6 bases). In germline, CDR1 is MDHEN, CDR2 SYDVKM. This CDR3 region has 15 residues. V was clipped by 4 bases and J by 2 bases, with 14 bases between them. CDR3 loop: CASSSVDGQQETQYF. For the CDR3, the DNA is TGTGCCAGCAGTTCAGTAGACGGACAGCAAGAGACCCAGTACTTC.

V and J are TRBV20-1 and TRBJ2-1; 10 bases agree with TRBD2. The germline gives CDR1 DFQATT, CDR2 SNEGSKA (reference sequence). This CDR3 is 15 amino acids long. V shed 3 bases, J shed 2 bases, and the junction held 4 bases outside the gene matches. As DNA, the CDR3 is TGCAGTGCTAGGTCCCTAGCGGGAGCCTACAATGAGCAGTTCTTC. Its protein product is CSARSLAGAYNEQFF.

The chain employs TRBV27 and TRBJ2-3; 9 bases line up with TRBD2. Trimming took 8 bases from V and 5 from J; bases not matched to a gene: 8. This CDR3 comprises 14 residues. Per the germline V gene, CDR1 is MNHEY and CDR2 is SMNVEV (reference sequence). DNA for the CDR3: TGTGCCAGCGCCCCGGGCGGGAGGGTAGATACGCAGTATTTT. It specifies CASAPGGRVDTQYF.

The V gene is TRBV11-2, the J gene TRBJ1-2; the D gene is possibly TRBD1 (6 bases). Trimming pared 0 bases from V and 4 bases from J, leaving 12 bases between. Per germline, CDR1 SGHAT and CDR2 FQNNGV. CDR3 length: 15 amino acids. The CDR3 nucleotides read TGTGCCAGCAGCTTAGACCCAACAGGGTTCTATGGCTACACCTTC. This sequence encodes CASSLDPTGFYGYTF.

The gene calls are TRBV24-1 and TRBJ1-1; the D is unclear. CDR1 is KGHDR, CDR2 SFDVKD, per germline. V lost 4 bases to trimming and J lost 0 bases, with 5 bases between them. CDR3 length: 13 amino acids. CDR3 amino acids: CATSENLNTEAFF. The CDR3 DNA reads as TGTGCCACCAGTGAGAATCTGAACACTGAAGCTTTCTTT.

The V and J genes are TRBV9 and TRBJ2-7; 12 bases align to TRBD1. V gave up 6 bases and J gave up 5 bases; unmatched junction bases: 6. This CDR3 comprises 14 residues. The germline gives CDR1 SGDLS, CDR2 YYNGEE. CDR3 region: CASTPGQGAHEQYF. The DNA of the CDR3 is TGTGCCAGCACCCCGGGACAGGGGGCCCACGAGCAGTACTTC.

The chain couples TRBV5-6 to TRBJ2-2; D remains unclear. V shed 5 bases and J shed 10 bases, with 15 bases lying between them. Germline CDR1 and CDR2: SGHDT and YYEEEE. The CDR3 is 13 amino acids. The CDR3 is CASSYGETEELFF. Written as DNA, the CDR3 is TGTGCCAGCAGTTACGGTGAGACGGAGGAGCTGTTTTTT.

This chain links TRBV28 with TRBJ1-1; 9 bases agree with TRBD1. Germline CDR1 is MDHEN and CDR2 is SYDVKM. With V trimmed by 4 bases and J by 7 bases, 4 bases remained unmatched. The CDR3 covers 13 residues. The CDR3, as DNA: TGTGCCAGCAGTTGGACAGGGGATAGTGAAGCTTTCTTT. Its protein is CASSWTGDSEAFF.

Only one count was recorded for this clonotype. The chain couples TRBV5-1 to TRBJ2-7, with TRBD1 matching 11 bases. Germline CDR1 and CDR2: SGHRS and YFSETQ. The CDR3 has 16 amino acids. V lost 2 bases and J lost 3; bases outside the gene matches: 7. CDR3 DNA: TGCGCCAGCAGCTTCCCCGGGACAGGGGGGATCTACGAGCAGTACTTC. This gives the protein CASSFPGTGGIYEQYF.

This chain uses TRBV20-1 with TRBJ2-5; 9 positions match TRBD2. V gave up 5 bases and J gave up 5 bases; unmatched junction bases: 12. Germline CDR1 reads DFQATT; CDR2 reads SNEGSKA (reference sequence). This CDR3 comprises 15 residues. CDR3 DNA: TGCAGTGCTTGGAGACTAGCGGAGGGCGGGGAGACCCAGTACTTC. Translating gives CSAWRLAEGGETQYF.

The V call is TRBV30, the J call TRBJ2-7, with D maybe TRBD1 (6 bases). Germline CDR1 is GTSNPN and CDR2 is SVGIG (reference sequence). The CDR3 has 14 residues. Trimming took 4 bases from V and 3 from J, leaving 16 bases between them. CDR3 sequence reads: CAWNSGGLDYEQYF. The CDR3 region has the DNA TGTGCCTGGAACTCTGGGGGCCTTGACTACGAGCAGTACTTC.

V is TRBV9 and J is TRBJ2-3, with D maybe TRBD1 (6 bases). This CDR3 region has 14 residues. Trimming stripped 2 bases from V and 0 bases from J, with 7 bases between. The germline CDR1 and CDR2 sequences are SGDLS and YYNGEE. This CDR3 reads CASSVQGSTDTQYF. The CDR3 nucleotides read TGTGCCAGCAGCGTCCAGGGGAGCACAGATACGCAGTATTTT.

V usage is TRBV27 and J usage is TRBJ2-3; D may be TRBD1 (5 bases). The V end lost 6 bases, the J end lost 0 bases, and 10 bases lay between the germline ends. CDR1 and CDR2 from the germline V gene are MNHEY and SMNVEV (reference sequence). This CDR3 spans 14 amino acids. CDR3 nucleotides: TGTGCCAGCAGACCCCAGGGCAGCACAGATACGCAGTATTTT. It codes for CASRPQGSTDTQYF.

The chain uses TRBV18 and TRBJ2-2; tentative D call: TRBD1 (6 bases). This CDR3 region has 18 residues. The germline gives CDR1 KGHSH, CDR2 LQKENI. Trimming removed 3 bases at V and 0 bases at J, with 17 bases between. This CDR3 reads CASSPTPNRETNTGELFF. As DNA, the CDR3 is TGTGCCAGCTCACCCACCCCAAACAGGGAAACGAACACCGGGGAGCTGTTTTTT. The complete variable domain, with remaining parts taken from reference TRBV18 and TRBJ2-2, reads NAGVMQNPRHLVRRRGQEARLRCSPMKGHSHVYWYRQLPEEGLKFMVYLQKENIIDESGMPKERFSAEFPKEGPSILRIQQVVRGDSAAYFCASSPTPNRETNTGELFFGEGSRLTVL.

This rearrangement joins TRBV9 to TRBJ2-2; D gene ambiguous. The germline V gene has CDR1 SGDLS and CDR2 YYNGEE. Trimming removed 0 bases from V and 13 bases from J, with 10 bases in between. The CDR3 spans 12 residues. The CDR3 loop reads CASSVAYSGLFF. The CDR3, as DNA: TGTGCCAGCAGCGTAGCGTATAGTGGGCTGTTTTTT.

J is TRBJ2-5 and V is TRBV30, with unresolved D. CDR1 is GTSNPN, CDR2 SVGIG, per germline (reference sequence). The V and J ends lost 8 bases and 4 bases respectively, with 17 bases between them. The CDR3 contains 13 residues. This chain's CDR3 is CAGMEPNGETQYF. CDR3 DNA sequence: TGTGCCGGTATGGAGCCCAACGGAGAGACCCAGTACTTC.